The 6 T cell receptor beta chains below were found in one sample sequenced in a study of OX40 agonist ivuxolimab in advanced cancers. Clones were read by immunoSEQ multiplex PCR, and TCRdb kept only the in-frame ones, dropping some. In the table there are under 100,000 clones, approximately 92% of which are singletons. Specimen: CD4+ or CD8+ T cells sorted from blood, collected in a trial of the OX40 agonist ivuxolimab. All receptors derive from an adult with an advanced solid tumor such as melanoma, head and neck, liver or kidney cancer.

V and J are TRBV5-4 and TRBJ2-5; 7 bases line up with TRBD2. J lost 4 bases, V lost 2 bases, and 8 bases had no gene match. Germline V CDR1 and CDR2: SGHNT, YYREEE (reference sequence). The CDR3 sequence is 15 residues long. CDR3 protein: CASSFRGSGGETQYF. The CDR3 DNA follows: TGTGCCAGCAGCTTTCGCGGGAGTGGGGGAGAGACCCAGTACTTC.

This sequence joins TRBV29-1 and TRBJ2-1; D might be TRBD1 or TRBD2, each matching 5 bases. The CDR3 length is 13 residues. Looked up from germline, CDR1 is SQVTM and CDR2 is ANQGSEA. Trimming removed 2 bases at V and 8 bases at J, with 13 bases between. CDR3 DNA sequence: TGCAGCGTTGAATTTTTCGAGGGGCATGAGCAGTTCTTC. Amino acids: CSVEFFEGHEQFF.

The chain links TRBV5-1 to TRBJ1-2, with D possibly being TRBD1 (5 bases). The CDR3 extends over 16 amino acids. V was trimmed by 3 bases and J by 8 bases, leaving 23 bases between them. The germline CDR1 and CDR2 sequences are SGHRS and YFSETQ. Written as DNA, the CDR3 is TGCGCCAGCAGCTCTAACACCTGGGACCTGGGCCGAGGCTACACCTTC. It is translated as CASSSNTWDLGRGYTF.

The chain links TRBV6-5 to TRBJ1-1; D not certain. The ends were cut back, 0 bases at V and 5 bases at J, with 10 bases in the middle. CDR1 is MNHEY, CDR2 SVGAGI, per germline. The CDR3 sequence is 14 residues long. The CDR3 region is CASSYSGERTEAFF. Here the CDR3 DNA reads TGTGCCAGCAGTTACTCGGGAGAGAGGACTGAAGCTTTCTTT.

The chain couples TRBV6-6 to TRBJ2-5; D not resolved. CDR1 is MNHNY and CDR2 is SVGAGI in the germline V gene (reference sequence). The CDR3 contains 15 residues. The V end lost 0 bases, the J end lost 6 bases, and 14 bases lay between the germline ends. CDR3 bases: TGTGCCAGCAGTTACTCTGGTAGCACGGCCCAGACCCAGTACTTC. Translation gives CASSYSGSTAQTQYF.

The V call is TRBV5-8, the J call TRBJ2-7; TRBD1 agrees at 7 bases. The CDR3 extends over 13 amino acids. Per germline, CDR1 SGHTS and CDR2 YDEGEE. V gave up 2 bases and J gave up 3 bases; unmatched junction bases: 2. The CDR3 sequence: CASSFRGSYEQYF. The CDR3 DNA sequence: TGTGCCAGCAGCTTCAGGGGGAGCTACGAGCAGTACTTC.